The rows below give T cell receptor beta chains drawn from one sample of a study of identical twins. In TCRdb, the 5' RACE reads were re-called with MiXCR into one record per CDR3 protein. Of 450,000 to 600,000 distinct CDR3 sequences detected, 20% to 25% appear once; the ten largest clones hold 0.45% to 0.5%. These data are also associated with another study on yellow fever vaccine responses in identical twins.

The material sequenced was CD4+ T cells sorted from blood. These receptors were collected from a woman aged 18 to 35 in good health. Each CDR3 is given with its conserved first and last residue. The D gene is left open where the match is weak. Clone size is not always given. Where it is, it says once, few, many or a class for expanded clones.

J: TRBJ2-7
D: .
size: few
V: TRBV29-1
CDR3: CSVTRDGGSYEQYF
DNA: TGCAGCGTCACTAGGGACGGAGGGAGCTACGAGCAGTACTTC

J: TRBJ2-1
D: .
size: few
V: TRBV13
CDR3: CASSLGSPGDEQFF
DNA: TGTGCCAGCAGCTTGGGTAGTCCCGGAGATGAGCAGTTCTTC

J: TRBJ2-7
D: TRBD1
size: .
V: TRBV19
CDR3: CASSNRGYEQYF
DNA: TGTGCCAGTAGTAACAGGGGCTACGAGCAGTACTTC

J: TRBJ2-2
D: .
size: few
V: TRBV6-1
CDR3: CASTSYGHNTGELFF
DNA: TGTGCCAGCACCTCTTACGGCCACAACACCGGGGAGCTGTTTTTT

J: TRBJ2-1
D: TRBD2
size: .
V: TRBV20-1
CDR3: CSARDLAGGFAEQFF
DNA: TGCAGTGCTAGAGATCTGGCGGGAGGGTTTGCTGAGCAGTTCTTC

J: TRBJ2-7
D: .
size: few
V: TRBV6-5
CDR3: CASSWGYEQYF
DNA: TGTGCCAGCAGTTGGGGGTACGAGCAGTACTTC

J: TRBJ2-5
D: TRBD1
size: few
V: TRBV10-3
CDR3: CAISGQGGETQYF
DNA: TGTGCCATCAGTGGACAGGGGGGAGAGACCCAGTACTTC

J: TRBJ2-5
D: TRBD2
size: few
V: TRBV10-3
CDR3: CAISEGLAGETQYF
DNA: TGTGCCATCAGTGAGGGACTAGCGGGAGAGACCCAGTACTTC

J: TRBJ2-1
D: TRBD1
size: .
V: TRBV12-3/TRBV12-4
CDR3: CASSPPTGPSYNEQFF
DNA: TGTGCCAGCAGCCCCCCGACAGGGCCCTCCTACAATGAGCAGTTCTTC

J: TRBJ2-3
D: .
size: .
V: TRBV20-1
CDR3: CSASPLATDSTDTQYF
DNA: TGCAGTGCTAGTCCGTTAGCAACGGACAGCACAGATACGCAGTATTTT

J: TRBJ2-2
D: .
size: .
V: TRBV12-3/TRBV12-4
CDR3: CASSLLRAHRDATGELFF
DNA: TGTGCCAGCAGTTTATTACGGGCCCATCGAGACGCCACCGGGGAGCTGTTTTTT

J: TRBJ2-3
D: .
size: .
V: TRBV15
CDR3: CATSRSNSRTDTQYF
DNA: TGTGCCACCAGCAGGTCGAACTCGCGTACAGATACGCAGTATTTT

J: TRBJ2-1
D: TRBD1
size: .
V: TRBV5-1
CDR3: CASSLAGQGLNEQFF
DNA: TGCGCCAGCAGCTTGGCGGGACAGGGGCTCAATGAGCAGTTCTTC

J: TRBJ2-1
D: .
size: few
V: TRBV10-3
CDR3: CAIKGEEYNEQFF
DNA: TGTGCCATCAAGGGGGAGGAATACAATGAGCAGTTCTTC

J: TRBJ1-1
D: TRBD1
size: .
V: TRBV12-3/TRBV12-4
CDR3: CASSPSATGLKAFF
DNA: TGTGCCAGCAGTCCCTCCGCGACAGGGCTAAAAGCTTTCTTT

J: TRBJ2-6
D: TRBD1
size: .
V: TRBV27
CDR3: CASSSNRGATGANVLTF
DNA: TGTGCCAGCAGCTCGAACAGGGGAGCTACTGGGGCCAACGTCCTGACTTTC

J: TRBJ1-1
D: .
size: few
V: TRBV11-2
CDR3: CASSPTTLFMNTEAFF
DNA: TGTGCCAGCAGCCCGACGACACTTTTCATGAACACTGAAGCTTTCTTT

J: TRBJ2-1
D: .
size: .
V: TRBV2
CDR3: CASRAGTGVPSYNEQFF
DNA: TGTGCCAGCCGGGCGGGTACGGGGGTCCCCTCCTACAATGAGCAGTTCTTC

J: TRBJ2-7
D: .
size: few
V: TRBV5-1
CDR3: CASSLAGQNSYEQYF
DNA: TGCGCCAGCAGCTTGGCTGGCCAGAATTCCTACGAGCAGTACTTC

J: TRBJ1-1
D: TRBD1
size: .
V: TRBV12-5
CDR3: CASGLVLKDRVGESTEAFF
DNA: TGTGCTAGTGGTTTGGTACTCAAGGACAGGGTCGGAGAGAGCACTGAAGCTTTCTTT

J: TRBJ1-5
D: TRBD1
size: .
V: TRBV28
CDR3: CASSSRDRVVQPQHF
DNA: TGTGCCAGCAGTTCACGGGACAGGGTCGTTCAGCCCCAGCATTTT